The 15 T cell receptor beta chains below come from one sample, sequenced in a study of cytomegalovirus exposure and HLA in healthy donors (dated by TCRdb to 2016 to 2017). Libraries came from the immunoSEQ multiplex PCR assay. For the multiplex PCR, a mixture combining 60 forward primers for TCR Vbeta segments and 13 reverse primers for TCR Jbeta segments was used. The table was pulled from immuneACCESS by TCRdb, which kept in-frame rearrangements only. Such tables lose some clones; where checked, under half of the loss comes from unresolved V genes, and the rest has no known cause. This sample's clone table shows roughly 30,000 clones. Of the sample, about 3.6% falls within the top ten clones. Source material: PBMCs. The receptor source for this set is a woman aged 40 to 50 in good health and CMV-seropositive.

This rearrangement joins TRBV30 to TRBJ2-7, with TRBD2 matching 10 bases. CDR1 is GTSNPN and CDR2 is SVGIG in the germline V gene (reference sequence). The CDR3 has 12 residues. The V segment lost 6 bases and the J segment 7 bases; nucleotides outside the gene matches: 6. CDR3 DNA sequence: TGTGCCTGCCCTTTAGCGGGAGGTGAGCAGTACTTC. Encoded protein: CACPLAGGEQYF.

The chain joins TRBV4-1 to TRBJ1-2; 8 bases agree with TRBD1. CDR1 is MGHRA and CDR2 is YSYEKL in the germline V gene. Trimming took 6 bases from V and 3 from J; bases not matched to a gene: 12. CDR3 size: 16 residues. DNA for the CDR3: TGCGCCAGCAGAAGGGCAGGGGGCGATTGGGACTATGGCTACACCTTC. Its translation: CASRRAGGDWDYGYTF.

The V gene is TRBV5-4, the J gene TRBJ2-2, with 7 bases lining up with TRBD2. The CDR3 consists of 17 residues. Germline trimming cut 2 bases from V and 5 bases from J; bases unmatched to any gene: 12. Germline loops: CDR1 SGHNT, CDR2 YYREEE (reference sequence). The CDR3 region has the DNA TGTGCCAGCAGCTTAATCGGCGGGAGCGATTGGACCGGGGAGCTGTTTTTT. It translates to CASSLIGGSDWTGELFF.

The rearrangement uses TRBV5-1 and TRBJ2-5; 9 nucleotides align to TRBD1. CDR3 size: 14 residues. V lost 0 bases, J lost 5 bases, and 2 bases stayed unmatched. Germline CDR1 and CDR2: SGHRS and YFSETQ. CDR3: CASSLGGQGETQYF. As DNA, the CDR3 is TGCGCCAGCAGCTTGGGGGGACAGGGTGAGACCCAGTACTTC.

The chain recombines TRBV4-1 with TRBJ2-1; D is undetermined. This CDR3 region has 14 residues. Germline-derived CDR1 and CDR2 are MGHRA and YSYEKL. V was pared by 4 bases and J by 5 bases, with 12 bases between. The CDR3 DNA is TGCGCCAGCAGCCTGGAAGACTTCGACAATGAGCAGTTCTTC. The encoded protein is CASSLEDFDNEQFF.

The chain links TRBV18 to TRBJ1-1; TRBD1 might be the D (5 bases). The V end was cut by 3 bases, the J end by 1 base, with 6 bases between. Germline CDR1 and CDR2: KGHSH and LQKENI. This CDR3 spans 13 amino acids. CDR3 DNA sequence: TGTGCCAGCTCACCTACAGGGAACACTGAAGCTTTCTTT. Translation gives CASSPTGNTEAFF.

This clone is classed as medium-sized (0.01 to 0.1%) by frequency. The V gene is TRBV6-1, the J gene TRBJ2-7; perhaps TRBD1 as D (6 bases). The CDR3 is 15 residues long. V was cut by 1 base and J by 0 bases, with 10 bases left in between. Germline assignment: CDR1 MNHNS and CDR2 SASEGT. CDR3 in amino acids: CASSEVPGASYEQYF. CDR3 DNA: TGTGCCAGCAGTGAAGTTCCAGGGGCCTCCTACGAGCAGTACTTC.

This sequence joins TRBV9 and TRBJ2-1; 8 bases line up with TRBD1. Looked up from germline, CDR1 is SGDLS and CDR2 is YYNGEE. The CDR3 runs to 15 residues. The V and J ends lost 4 bases and 2 bases, in that order; junction bases with no gene match: 5. CDR3 sequence: CASSPRDRTYNEQFF. CDR3 coding DNA: TGTGCCAGCAGCCCACGGGACAGGACCTACAATGAGCAGTTCTTC.

The chain couples TRBV7-2 to TRBJ2-7; 7 bases match TRBD2. V was pared by 3 bases and J by 1 base, with 3 bases of the junction left unmatched. This CDR3 is built from 14 residues. Germline V gene lookup returns CDR1 SGHTA and CDR2 FQGNSA. CDR3 DNA sequence: TGTGCCAGCAGCTTTTCTAGCGGATCCTACGAGCAGTACTTC. It translates to CASSFSSGSYEQYF.

To note about this clone: A junction boundary mismatches the germline segment, possibly from a read error. This sequence joins TRBV7-7 and TRBJ2-5; D is unclear. The germline V gene encodes CDR1 SSHAT and CDR2 FNYEAQ (reference sequence). The CDR3 sequence is 13 residues long. DNA for the CDR3: TGTGCTAGCAGCTTGAACTACGTGGAGACCCAGTACTTC. Translated: CASSLNYVETQYF.

The J gene is TRBJ2-1, the V gene TRBV7-8; D perhaps matches TRBD2 (6 bases). Trimming removed 3 bases at V and 4 bases at J, with 13 bases between. CDR3 size: 15 residues. Germline CDR1 reads SGHVS; CDR2 reads FQNEAQ. The CDR3 loop is CASSLGLVDYNEQFF. Written as DNA, the CDR3 is TGTGCCAGCAGCTTGGGACTCGTGGATTACAATGAGCAGTTCTTC.

The J gene is TRBJ1-2, the V gene TRBV30, with no clear D. Trimming left V 7 bases short and J 4 bases short, with 13 bases between. Germline assignment: CDR1 GTSNPN and CDR2 SVGIG (reference sequence). This CDR3 is built from 12 residues. The CDR3 DNA reads as TGTGCCTCCCCTGGTGTCGGCTATGGCTACACCTTC. This encodes CASPGVGYGYTF.

This rearrangement joins TRBV4-1 to TRBJ1-5; D is ambiguous. With 4 bases removed from V and 0 bases from J, the gap between germline ends came to 7 bases. The CDR3 is 14 amino acids. CDR1 and CDR2 from the germline V gene are MGHRA and YSYEKL. This CDR3 reads CASSPQFSNQPQHF. The CDR3 DNA follows: TGCGCCAGCAGCCCTCAGTTTAGCAATCAGCCCCAGCATTTT.

The rearrangement uses TRBV5-1 and TRBJ1-1; D gene uncertain. CDR1 is SGHRS, CDR2 YFSETQ, per germline. The CDR3 spans 11 residues. Deletions cut 3 bases from V and 8 bases from J, with 8 bases between. The DNA of the CDR3 is TGCGCCAGCAGCTGGGCGGGGGAAGCTTTCTTT. Its protein product is CASSWAGEAFF. The whole variable domain, remainder taken from reference TRBV5-1 and TRBJ1-1, is KAGVTQTPRYLIKTRGQQVTLSCSPISGHRSVSWYQQTPGQGLQFLFEYFSETQRNKGNFPGRFSGRQFSNSRSEMNVSTLELGDSALYLCASSWAGEAFFGQGTRLTVV.

The V and J genes are TRBV28 and TRBJ2-3; D is possibly TRBD1 (6 bases). Germline V lookup: CDR1 MDHEN, CDR2 SYDVKM. The CDR3 runs to 13 residues. The germline V and J ends were trimmed by 4 bases and 1 base, with 6 bases remaining between them. The CDR3: CASSSGGTDTQYF. As DNA, the CDR3 is TGTGCCAGCAGTTCAGGGGGCACAGATACGCAGTATTTT. The whole variable domain, filled in from reference TRBV28 and TRBJ2-3, reads DVKVTQSSRYLVKRTGEKVFLECVQDMDHENMFWYRQDPGLGLRLIYFSYDVKMKEKGDIPEGYSVSREKKERFSLILESASTNQTSMYLCASSSGGTDTQYFGPGTRLTVL.